The following is a TCR beta chain sequence with its context. What it binds is not known. Other nucleotide sequences from this sample produce the same CDR3. This entry is derived from a study of cytomegalovirus exposure and HLA in healthy donors. Broader study findings: Accurate HLA-A and HLA-B prediction from TCR beta sequences was reported for most subjects. According to reports, the classifier identified cytomegalovirus status with high specificity and sensitivity. There were some V segments, including TRBV6-2 and TRBV6-3, excluded as indistinguishable. DRB1 had the most TCR associations and HLA-C the fewest, a later analysis found, with rates varying by HLA locus.

The PCR had 60 Vbeta and 13 Jbeta primers. Using immunoSEQ multiplex PCR, the repertoire was profiled, and TCRdb retains in-frame clones only, with some absent. The sample carries about 200,000 clones, more than 75% recorded once. Looked up from germline, CDR1 is MNHNY and CDR2 is SVGAGI (reference sequence). The length of the CDR3 is 12 residues. Trimming removed 0 bases from V and 4 bases from J, with 3 bases in between. Sequencing input: PBMCs. The TCR comes from a male donor in good health and CMV-seropositive. The V and J genes are TRBV6-6 and TRBJ2-5, with no clear D. For the CDR3, the DNA is TGTGCCAGCAGTTACTCCCGAGAGACCCAGTACTTC. Protein product: CASSYSRETQYF.